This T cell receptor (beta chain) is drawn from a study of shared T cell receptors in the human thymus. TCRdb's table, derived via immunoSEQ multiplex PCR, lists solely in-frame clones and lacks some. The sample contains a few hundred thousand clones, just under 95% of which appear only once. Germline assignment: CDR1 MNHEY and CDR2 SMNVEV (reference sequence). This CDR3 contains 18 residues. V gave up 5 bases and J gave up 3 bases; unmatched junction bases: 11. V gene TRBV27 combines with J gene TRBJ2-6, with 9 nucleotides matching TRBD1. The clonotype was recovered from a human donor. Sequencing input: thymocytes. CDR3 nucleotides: TGTGCCAGCAGTCCATCGTCCGACAGGGGGAATGGGGCCAACGTCCTGACTTTC. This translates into CASSPSSDRGNGANVLTF. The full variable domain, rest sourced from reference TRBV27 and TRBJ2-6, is EAQVTQNPRYLITVTGKKLTVTCSQNMNHEYMSWYRQDPGLGLRQIYYSMNVEVTDKGDVPEGYKVSRKEKRNFPLILESPSPNQTSLYFCASSPSSDRGNGANVLTFGAGSRLTVL.